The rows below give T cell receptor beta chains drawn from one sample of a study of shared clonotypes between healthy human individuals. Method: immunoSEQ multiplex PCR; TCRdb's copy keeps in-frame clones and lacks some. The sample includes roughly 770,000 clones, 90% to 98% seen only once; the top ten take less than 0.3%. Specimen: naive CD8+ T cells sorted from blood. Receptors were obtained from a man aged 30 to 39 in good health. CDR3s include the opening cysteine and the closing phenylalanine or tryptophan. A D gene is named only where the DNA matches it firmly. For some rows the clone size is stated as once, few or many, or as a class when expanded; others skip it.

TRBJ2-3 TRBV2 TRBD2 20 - CASSEAEGTSGYLATDTQYF TGTGCCAGCAGTGAAGCGGAGGGGACTAGCGGGTATTTGGCCACAGATACGCAGTATTTT
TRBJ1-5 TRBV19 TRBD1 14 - CASRRGLSNQPQHF TGTGCCAGTCGAAGGGGGCTAAGCAATCAGCCCCAGCATTTT
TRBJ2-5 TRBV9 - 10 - CASGGKTQYF TGTGCCAGCGGGGGTAAGACCCAGTACTTC
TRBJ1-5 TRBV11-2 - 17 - CASSLGLGEGYRQPQHF TGTGCCAGCAGCCTAGGGCTGGGGGAAGGTTATCGTCAGCCCCAGCATTTT
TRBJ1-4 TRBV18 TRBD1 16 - CASSPRERGRLEKLFF TGTGCCAGCTCACCCAGGGAGAGGGGGCGACTTGAAAAACTGTTTTTT
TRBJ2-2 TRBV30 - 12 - CAWSVLTGELFF TGTGCCTGGAGTGTCCTCACCGGGGAGCTGTTTTTT
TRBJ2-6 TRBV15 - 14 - CATRIWTGANVLTF TGTGCCACCAGGATTTGGACTGGGGCCAACGTCCTGACTTTC
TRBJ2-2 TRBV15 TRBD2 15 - CATSRLAGATGELFF TGTGCCACCAGCAGACTAGCGGGAGCCACCGGGGAGCTGTTTTTT
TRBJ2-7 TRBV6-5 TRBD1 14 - CASSYAQGDYEQYF TGTGCCAGCAGTTACGCCCAGGGGGACTACGAGCAGTACTTC
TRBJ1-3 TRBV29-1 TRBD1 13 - CSASGDRRDTIYF TGCAGCGCGTCGGGGGACAGAAGAGACACCATATATTTT
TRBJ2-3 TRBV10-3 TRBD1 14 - CAIRDRVSTDTQYF TGTGCCATCAGGGACAGGGTGAGCACAGATACGCAGTATTTT
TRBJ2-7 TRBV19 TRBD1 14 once CASSFGQVTYEQYF TGTGCCAGTAGTTTCGGACAGGTCACCTACGAGCAGTACTTC
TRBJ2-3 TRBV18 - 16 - CASSPWESSSTDTQYF TGTGCCAGCTCACCATGGGAGTCCTCTAGCACAGATACGCAGTATTTT
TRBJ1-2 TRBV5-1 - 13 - CASRRDRSEGYTF TGCGCCAGCAGACGAGACAGGTCTGAGGGCTACACCTTC
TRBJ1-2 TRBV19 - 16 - CASSRKPGPSPIGYTF TGTGCCAGTAGTAGGAAACCGGGACCTTCTCCCATTGGCTACACCTTC
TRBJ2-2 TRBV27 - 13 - CASSPLPPGELFF TGTGCCAGCAGCCCGCTGCCCCCCGGGGAGCTGTTTTTT
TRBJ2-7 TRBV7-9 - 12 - CASSLLGYEQYF TGTGCCAGCAGCTTACTCGGGTACGAGCAGTACTTC
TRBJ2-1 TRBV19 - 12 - CASSMQYNEQFF TGTGCCAGTAGTATGCAGTACAATGAGCAGTTCTTC
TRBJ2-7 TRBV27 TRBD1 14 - CASRGTGGAYEQYF TGTGCCAGCAGGGGGACAGGGGGCGCCTACGAGCAGTACTTC
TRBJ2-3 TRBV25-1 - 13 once CASSFPRTDTQYF TGTGCCAGCAGTTTCCCTCGGACAGATACGCAGTATTTT
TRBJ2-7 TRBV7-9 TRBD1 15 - CASSSPGQGKYEQYF TGTGCCAGCAGCTCGCCGGGACAGGGGAAGTACGAGCAGTACTTC
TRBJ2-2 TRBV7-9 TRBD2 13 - CATGTSETGELFF TGTGCCACCGGGACTAGCGAAACCGGGGAGCTGTTTTTT
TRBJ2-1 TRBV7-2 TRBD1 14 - CASSLWDRYNEQFF TGTGCCAGCAGCTTATGGGACAGGTACAATGAGCAGTTCTTC
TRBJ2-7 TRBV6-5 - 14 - CASSYIQNRGEQYF TGTGCCAGCAGTTACATACAAAATAGGGGCGAGCAGTACTTC
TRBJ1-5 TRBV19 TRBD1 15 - CASSSQGQGRESQHF TGTGCCAGTAGTTCCCAGGGACAGGGTAGGGAGTCCCAGCATTTT
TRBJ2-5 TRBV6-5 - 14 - CASSHRAVEETQYF TGTGCCAGCAGTCACAGGGCGGTTGAAGAGACCCAGTACTTC
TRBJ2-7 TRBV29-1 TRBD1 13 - CSVQTGTYYEQYF TGCAGCGTTCAGACAGGGACCTACTACGAGCAGTACTTC